This T cell receptor beta chain was identified in a study of molecular identifiers for immune sequencing clone quantification. At the level of the study: Replicates split RNA from approximately 22,000 or 94,000 naive CD8 cells five ways, and the researchers sequenced four portions.

Each library that profiled naive CD8 cells came from roughly 18,000 to 920,000 sorted cells with 10%, 30% or 50% RNA. In TCRdb, the PCR reads were re-called with MiXCR into one record per CDR3 protein. The table lists around 320,000 distinct CDR3 sequences, roughly a quarter of them singletons. Study-wide results and limits: Highly expanded clones may be undercounted when identical TCR molecules share barcodes. Among effectors, clones above 20 RNA copies held over 97% of molecules; among naive cells, under 1%.

In its sample, this clonotype was seen many times. The antigen is undetermined. V lost 5 bases and J lost 9, with 26 bases in between. The CDR3 is 17 amino acids. V and J are TRBV12-3 or TRBV12-4 and TRBJ2-1; possibly TRBD1 or TRBD2 for D (6 bases each). Sequences were obtained from naive CD8+ T cells from blood, with Jurkat cell RNA spiked in. Subset given: FACS-sorted CD8+CD4-CCR7+CD45RA+ naive T cells. This clonotype was sampled from a human donor in good health. Some libraries in this study had Jurkat cell RNA spiked in. The CDR3 region is CASSPPEGGPISAEQFF. CDR3 DNA: TGTGCCAGCAGTCCCCCGGAGGGGGGTCCAATTAGTGCTGAGCAGTTCTTC.